This T cell receptor (beta chain) is drawn from a study of early T cells in non-severe SARS-CoV-2 infection. Germline V gene sequence: CDR1 SNHLY, CDR2 FYNNEI. This CDR3 region has 14 residues. V lost 7 bases, J lost 5 bases, and 17 bases lay in between. Findings and caveats of the study: VDJdb matching favored anti-spike CD8 responses, missing private and CD4 specificities.

TCRdb re-called the 5' RACE reads through MiXCR, storing one row per CDR3 protein. The sample lists some 98,000 distinct CDR3 sequences, roughly 17% occurring once. This clonotype has a handful of counts. Antigen specificity is unknown. The clonotype originates from an adult who was a healthcare worker with PCR-confirmed SARS-CoV-2 infection or an uninfected control (not recorded which). The chain carries TRBV2 and TRBJ2-5; D remains unclear. Sequenced material: whole blood. CDR3 nucleotides: TGTGCCAGCAAAAGATCCGAGGAATTTGAGACCCAGTACTTC. It specifies CASKRSEEFETQYF.